This TCR beta chain was retrieved from a study of CD8+ T cells in alopecia areata. This sample's treatment: oral pan-JAK inhibitor, 5-10 mg twice daily. Sampling of alopecia areata patients yielded lesional scalp punch biopsies as well as peripheral blood. CD4+ and CD8+ T cells were sorted from PBMCs stained for CD3, CD4 and CD8. Germline values: CDR1 GTSNPN, CDR2 SVGIG (reference sequence). The ends were cut back, 0 bases at V and 8 bases at J, with 11 bases in the middle. CDR3 length: 14 residues. As the sequencing template, cDNA was produced by extracting RNA and reverse transcribing it. Sequenced by immunoSEQ multiplex PCR; TCRdb stores in-frame clones only, minus some. Of approximately 280,000 clones detected, 58% appear once; the ten largest clones hold about 1.7%.

The specimen comprised CD4+ T cells sorted from blood, sampled at week 24, from a patient treated with tofacitinib. This TCR derives from a human donor with alopecia areata. The J gene is TRBJ1-6, the V gene TRBV30, with D possibly being TRBD1 (5 bases). The CDR3 here is CAWSVRGGDSPLHF. The DNA for the CDR3 is TGTGCCTGGAGTGTACGGGGGGGAGATTCACCCCTCCACTTT.